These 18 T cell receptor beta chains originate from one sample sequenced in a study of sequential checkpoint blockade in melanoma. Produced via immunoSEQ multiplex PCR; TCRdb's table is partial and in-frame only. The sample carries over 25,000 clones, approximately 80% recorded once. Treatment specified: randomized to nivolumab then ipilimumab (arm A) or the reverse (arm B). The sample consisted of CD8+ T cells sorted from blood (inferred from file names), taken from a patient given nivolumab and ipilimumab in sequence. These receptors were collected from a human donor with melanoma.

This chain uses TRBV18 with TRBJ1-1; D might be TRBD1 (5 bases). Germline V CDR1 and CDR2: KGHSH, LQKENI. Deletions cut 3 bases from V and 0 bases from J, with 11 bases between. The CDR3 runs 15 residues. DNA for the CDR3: TGTGCCAGCTCACCTACAGGCGAAATGAACACTGAAGCTTTCTTT. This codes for CASSPTGEMNTEAFF. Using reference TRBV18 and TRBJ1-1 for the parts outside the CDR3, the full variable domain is NAGVMQNPRHLVRRRGQEARLRCSPMKGHSHVYWYRQLPEEGLKFMVYLQKENIIDESGMPKERFSAEFPKEGPSILRIQQVVRGDSAAYFCASSPTGEMNTEAFFGQGTRLTVV.

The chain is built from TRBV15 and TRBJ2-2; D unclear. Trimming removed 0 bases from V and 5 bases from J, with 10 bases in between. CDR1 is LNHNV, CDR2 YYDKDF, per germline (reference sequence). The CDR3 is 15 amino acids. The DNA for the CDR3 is TGTGCCACCAGCAGAGAACGCGCACCAACCGGGGAGCTGTTTTTT. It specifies CATSRERAPTGELFF.

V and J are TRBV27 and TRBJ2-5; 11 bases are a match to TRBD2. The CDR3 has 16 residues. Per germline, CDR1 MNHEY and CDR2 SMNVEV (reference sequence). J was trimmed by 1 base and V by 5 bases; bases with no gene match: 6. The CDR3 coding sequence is TGTGCCAGCAGTCACGGACTAGCGGGTATCCAAGAGACCCAGTACTTC. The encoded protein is CASSHGLAGIQETQYF.

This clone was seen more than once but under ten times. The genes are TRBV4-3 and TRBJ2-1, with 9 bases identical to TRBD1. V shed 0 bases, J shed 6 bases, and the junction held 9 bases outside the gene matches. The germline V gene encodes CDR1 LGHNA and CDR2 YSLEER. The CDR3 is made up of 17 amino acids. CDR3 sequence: CASSQDWGTGPGNEQFF. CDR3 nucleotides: TGCGCCAGCAGCCAAGATTGGGGGACAGGGCCGGGCAATGAGCAGTTCTTC.

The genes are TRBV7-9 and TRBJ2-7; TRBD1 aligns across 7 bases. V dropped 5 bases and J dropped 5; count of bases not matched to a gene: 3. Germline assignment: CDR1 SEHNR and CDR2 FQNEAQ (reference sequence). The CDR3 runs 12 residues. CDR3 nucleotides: TGTGCCAGCAGCGAGGGACAGCACGAGCAGTACTTC. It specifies CASSEGQHEQYF.

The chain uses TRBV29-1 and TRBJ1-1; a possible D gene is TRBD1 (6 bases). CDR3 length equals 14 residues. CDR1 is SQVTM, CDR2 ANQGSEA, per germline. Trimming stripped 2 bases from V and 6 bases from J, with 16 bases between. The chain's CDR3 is CSVERGAKVAEAFF. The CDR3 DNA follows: TGCAGCGTTGAACGGGGGGCGAAAGTAGCTGAAGCTTTCTTT.

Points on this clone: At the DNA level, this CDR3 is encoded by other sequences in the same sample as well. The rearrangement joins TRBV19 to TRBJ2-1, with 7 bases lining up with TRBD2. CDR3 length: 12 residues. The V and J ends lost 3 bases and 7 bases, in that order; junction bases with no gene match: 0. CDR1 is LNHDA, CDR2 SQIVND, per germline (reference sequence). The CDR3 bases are TGTGCCAGTAGTATCGGGGGGAATGAGCAGTTCTTC. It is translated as CASSIGGNEQFF. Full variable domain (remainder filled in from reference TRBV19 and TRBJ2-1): DGGITQSPKYLFRKEGQNVTLSCEQNLNHDAMYWYRQDPGQGLRLIYYSQIVNDFQKGDIAEGYSVSREKKESFPLTVTSAQKNPTAFYLCASSIGGNEQFFGPGTRLTVL.

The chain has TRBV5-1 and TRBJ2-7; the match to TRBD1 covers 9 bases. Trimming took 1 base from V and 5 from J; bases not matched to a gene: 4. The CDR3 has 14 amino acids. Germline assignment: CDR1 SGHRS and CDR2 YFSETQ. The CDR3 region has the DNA TGCGCCAGCAGCTTGCGGGACAGGGCCCACGAGCAGTACTTC. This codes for CASSLRDRAHEQYF.

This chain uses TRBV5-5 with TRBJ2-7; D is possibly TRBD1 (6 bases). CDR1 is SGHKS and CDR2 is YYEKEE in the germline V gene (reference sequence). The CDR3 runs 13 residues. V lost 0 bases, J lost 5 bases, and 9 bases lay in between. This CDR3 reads CASSLAGDDEQYF. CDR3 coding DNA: TGTGCCAGCAGCTTGGCAGGGGATGACGAGCAGTACTTC.

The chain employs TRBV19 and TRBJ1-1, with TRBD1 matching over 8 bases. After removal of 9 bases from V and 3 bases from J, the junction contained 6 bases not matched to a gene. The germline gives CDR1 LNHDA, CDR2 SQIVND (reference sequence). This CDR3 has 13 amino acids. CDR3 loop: CASIGQGYTEAFF. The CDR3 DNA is TGTGCCAGCATTGGACAGGGATACACTGAAGCTTTCTTT.

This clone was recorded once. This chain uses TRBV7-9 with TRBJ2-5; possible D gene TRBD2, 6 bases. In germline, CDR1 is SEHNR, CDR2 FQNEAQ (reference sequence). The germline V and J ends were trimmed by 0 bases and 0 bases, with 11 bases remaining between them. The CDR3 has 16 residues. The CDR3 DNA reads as TGTGCCAGCAGCTTAGCTGGCGGGGAGGACCAAGAGACCCAGTACTTC. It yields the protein CASSLAGGEDQETQYF.

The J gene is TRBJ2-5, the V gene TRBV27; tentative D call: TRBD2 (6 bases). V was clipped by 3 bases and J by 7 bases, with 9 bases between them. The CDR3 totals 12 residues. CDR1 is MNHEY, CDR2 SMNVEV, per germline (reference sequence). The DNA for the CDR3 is TGTGCCAGCAGTTTTTCGGAGGGGACCCAGTACTTC. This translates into CASSFSEGTQYF.

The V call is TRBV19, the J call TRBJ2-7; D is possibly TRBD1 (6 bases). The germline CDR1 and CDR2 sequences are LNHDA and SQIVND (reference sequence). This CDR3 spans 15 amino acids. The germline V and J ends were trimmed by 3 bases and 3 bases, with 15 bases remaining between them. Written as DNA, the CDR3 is TGTGCCAGTAGTATGAACAGGGTTGGAGACTACGAGCAGTACTTC. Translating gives CASSMNRVGDYEQYF.

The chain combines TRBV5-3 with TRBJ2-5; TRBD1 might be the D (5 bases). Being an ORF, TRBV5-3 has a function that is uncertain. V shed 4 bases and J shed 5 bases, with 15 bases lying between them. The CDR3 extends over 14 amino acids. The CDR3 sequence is CARSPAGYLETQYF. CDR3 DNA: TGTGCCAGAAGCCCGGCAGGGTATCTGGAGACCCAGTACTTC.

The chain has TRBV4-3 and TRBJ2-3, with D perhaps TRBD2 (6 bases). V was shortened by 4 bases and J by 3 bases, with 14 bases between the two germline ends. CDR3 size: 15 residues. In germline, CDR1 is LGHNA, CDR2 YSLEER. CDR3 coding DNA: TGCGCCAGCAGCCGTTTCGCGGGGCCTACAGATACGCAGTATTTT. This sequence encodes CASSRFAGPTDTQYF.

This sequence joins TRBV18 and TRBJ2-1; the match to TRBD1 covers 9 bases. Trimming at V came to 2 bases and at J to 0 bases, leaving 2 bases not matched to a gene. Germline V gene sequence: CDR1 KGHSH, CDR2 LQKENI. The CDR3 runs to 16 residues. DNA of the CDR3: TGTGCCAGCTCACCAAGGGACAGGGTCTCCTACAATGAGCAGTTCTTC. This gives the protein CASSPRDRVSYNEQFF. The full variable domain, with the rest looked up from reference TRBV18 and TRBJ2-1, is NAGVMQNPRHLVRRRGQEARLRCSPMKGHSHVYWYRQLPEEGLKFMVYLQKENIIDESGMPKERFSAEFPKEGPSILRIQQVVRGDSAAYFCASSPRDRVSYNEQFFGPGTRLTVL.

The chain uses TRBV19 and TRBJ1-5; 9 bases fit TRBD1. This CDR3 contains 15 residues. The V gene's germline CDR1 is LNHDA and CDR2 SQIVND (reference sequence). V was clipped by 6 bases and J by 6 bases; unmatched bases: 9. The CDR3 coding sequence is TGTGCCAGTAGCTCGACAGGGGGATACGGTCAGCCCCAGCATTTT. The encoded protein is CASSSTGGYGQPQHF.

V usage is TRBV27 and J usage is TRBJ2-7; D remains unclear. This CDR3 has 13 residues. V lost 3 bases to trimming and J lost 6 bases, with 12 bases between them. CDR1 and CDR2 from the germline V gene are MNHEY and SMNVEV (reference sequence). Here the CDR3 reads CASSLNVEFEQYF. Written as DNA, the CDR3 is TGTGCCAGCAGTTTGAATGTCGAGTTCGAGCAGTACTTC.